This T cell receptor (beta chain) stems from a study of blood T cell repertoires in COVID-19. At the level of the study: COVID-19 samples from acute and convalescent phases originated in the United States, Italy and Spain. From T cells, B-cell-depleted T cells, or PBMCs came the material, which was cDNA or gDNA.

Germline V CDR1 and CDR2: KGHSH, LQKENI. The CDR3 has 16 residues. Trimming cost V 1 base and J 4 bases; bases outside gene matches: 8. As handled by the study authors: The authors estimated nucleated cell counts from reference gene primer amplification. TCRdb keeps only in-frame clones here, not all; method: immunoSEQ multiplex PCR. V and J calls and clone size are copied from that table; D and trimming were computed from the DNA. The repertoire holds about 160,000 clones, more than 75% seen once, with around 2.1% in the top ten. The receptor was isolated from a man aged 65 to 85 with acute or convalescent COVID-19. Sequenced: peripheral blood. The rearrangement uses TRBV18 and TRBJ2-5; 8 positions agree with TRBD1. CDR3 sequence: CASSPRQGALVETQYF. In nucleotides, the CDR3 is TGTGCCAGCTCACCACGGCAGGGGGCGCTCGTAGAGACCCAGTACTTC.